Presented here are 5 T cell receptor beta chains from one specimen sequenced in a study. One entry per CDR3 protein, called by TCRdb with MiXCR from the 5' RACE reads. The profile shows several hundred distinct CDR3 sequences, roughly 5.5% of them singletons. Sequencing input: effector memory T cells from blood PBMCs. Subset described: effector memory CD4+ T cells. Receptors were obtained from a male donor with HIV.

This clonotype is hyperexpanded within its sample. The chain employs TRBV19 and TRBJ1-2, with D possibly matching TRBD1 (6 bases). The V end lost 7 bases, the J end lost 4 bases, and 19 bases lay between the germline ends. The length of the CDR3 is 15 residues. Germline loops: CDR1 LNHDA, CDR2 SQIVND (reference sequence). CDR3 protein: CASTPAGARGYGYTF. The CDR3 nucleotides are TGTGCCAGTACCCCGGCAGGGGCGCGGGGCTATGGCTACACCTTC.

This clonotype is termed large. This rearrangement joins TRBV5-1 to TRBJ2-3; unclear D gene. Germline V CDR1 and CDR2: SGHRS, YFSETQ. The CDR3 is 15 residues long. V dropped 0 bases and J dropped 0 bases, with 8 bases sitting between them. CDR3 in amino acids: CASSLESVSTDTQYF. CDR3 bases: TGCGCCAGCAGCTTGGAGTCCGTGAGCACAGATACGCAGTATTTT.

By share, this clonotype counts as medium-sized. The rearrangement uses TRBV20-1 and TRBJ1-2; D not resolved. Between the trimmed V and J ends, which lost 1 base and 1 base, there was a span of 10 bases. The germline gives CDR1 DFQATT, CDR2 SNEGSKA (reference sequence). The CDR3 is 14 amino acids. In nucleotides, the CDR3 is TGCAGTGCTAGAGTTACAGTCGGTAACTATGGCTACACCTTC. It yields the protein CSARVTVGNYGYTF.

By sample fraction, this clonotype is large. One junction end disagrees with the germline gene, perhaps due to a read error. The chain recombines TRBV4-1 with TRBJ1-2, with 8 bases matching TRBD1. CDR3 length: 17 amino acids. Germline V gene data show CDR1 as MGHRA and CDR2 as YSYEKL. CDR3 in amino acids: CASSQVGGTGGTYGYTF. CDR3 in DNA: TGCGCCAGCAGTCAAGTTGGGGGAACAGGGGGTACCTATGGCTACACCTTC.

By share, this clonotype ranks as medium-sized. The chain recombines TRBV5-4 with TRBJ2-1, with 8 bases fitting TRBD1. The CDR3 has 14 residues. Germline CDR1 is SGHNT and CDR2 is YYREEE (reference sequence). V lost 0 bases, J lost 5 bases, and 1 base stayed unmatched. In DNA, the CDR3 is TGTGCCAGCAGCTTGGACAGGGGGAACAATGAGCAGTTCTTC. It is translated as CASSLDRGNNEQFF. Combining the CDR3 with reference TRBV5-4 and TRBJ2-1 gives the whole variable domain ETGVTQSPTHLIKTRGQQVTLRCSSQSGHNTVSWYQQALGQGPQFIFQYYREEENGRGNFPPRFSGLQFPNYSSELNVNALELDDSALYLCASSLDRGNNEQFFGPGTRLTVL.